The 8 T cell receptor beta chains below come from one sample, sequenced in a study of blood T cell repertoires in COVID-19. Generated by immunoSEQ multiplex PCR, the TCRdb table keeps only in-frame clones and is missing some. The sample lists roughly 380,000 clones; roughly four fifths were seen once. Sequencing was performed on peripheral blood. The source of these receptors is a human donor with acute or convalescent COVID-19. The donor label of this sample is uncertain.

The chain couples TRBV6-6 to TRBJ2-2, with 12 nucleotides matching TRBD2. The J segment lost 4 bases and the V segment lost 6 bases, leaving 18 bases of the junction unmatched. Germline V gene lookup returns CDR1 MNHNY and CDR2 SVGAGI (reference sequence). This CDR3 has 20 amino acids. In DNA form, the CDR3 reads TGTGCCAGCAGCGTCCCAGGTGGTGCTAGCGGGAGGGCGGCCACCGGGGAGCTGTTTTTT. Its translation: CASSVPGGASGRAATGELFF.

This sequence joins TRBV30 and TRBJ2-2; perhaps TRBD2 as D (5 bases). The CDR3 is 14 amino acids. The germline CDR1 and CDR2 sequences are GTSNPN and SVGIG (reference sequence). The V gene lost 0 bases and the J gene lost 7 bases, with 12 bases spanning the gap. The CDR3 coding sequence is TGTGCCTGGAGTGTACGAGGGCTTATCGGGGAGCTGTTTTTT. Translation: CAWSVRGLIGELFF.

The chain is built from TRBV28 and TRBJ2-1, with 8 bases that match TRBD1. This CDR3 has 15 amino acids. Germline V gene lookup returns CDR1 MDHEN and CDR2 SYDVKM. V was pared by 9 bases and J by 10 bases, with 17 bases of the junction left unmatched. The CDR3 is CASSRTGTGHREQFF. The CDR3 region has the DNA TGTGCCAGTAGTCGTACCGGGACAGGTCATAGGGAGCAGTTCTTC.

The chain carries TRBV29-1 and TRBJ1-5; perhaps TRBD1 as D (5 bases). Per the germline V gene, CDR1 is SQVTM and CDR2 is ANQGSEA. V was shortened by 4 bases and J by 0 bases, with 13 bases between the two germline ends. The CDR3 has 15 residues. This CDR3 reads CSVVEGAVSNQPQHF. The CDR3 DNA sequence: TGCAGCGTTGTCGAAGGGGCGGTTAGCAATCAGCCCCAGCATTTT.

The chain links TRBV19 to TRBJ1-1; D might be TRBD1 (5 bases). CDR3 length equals 17 residues. The germline V gene has CDR1 LNHDA and CDR2 SQIVND (reference sequence). V was cut by 6 bases and J by 4 bases, with 24 bases left in between. CDR3 nucleotides: TGTGCCAGTAGGATGGGAAACACCCAGGGCAAGGGCACTGAAGCTTTCTTT. Its translation is CASRMGNTQGKGTEAFF.

This clone was picked up a small number of times. The chain employs TRBV14 and TRBJ2-3, with TRBD1 matching over 8 bases. The CDR3 has 14 amino acids. Germline CDR1 and CDR2: SGHDN and FVKESK. J gave up 8 bases and V 4 bases, and 8 bases lay outside the gene matches. CDR3 sequence: CASSPRQGSVTQYF. The CDR3 nucleotides read TGTGCCAGCAGCCCCAGACAGGGGAGTGTTACGCAGTATTTT.

A few counts support this clone. Its ends do not fully match the called genes, so a read error is possible. J is TRBJ1-3 and V is TRBV28, with D possibly TRBD1 on 5 matching bases. The CDR3 runs to 17 residues. Germline assignment: CDR1 MDHEN and CDR2 SYDVKM. The chain's CDR3 is CASSPPGRRDSENTIYF. For the CDR3, the DNA is TGTGCCAGCAGCCCCCCAGGGCGGCGAGACTCTGAAAACACCATATATTTT.

The chain uses TRBV28 and TRBJ2-2; 14 nucleotides align to TRBD2. From germline, CDR1 is MDHEN and CDR2 SYDVKM. The CDR3 consists of 17 residues. J gave up 5 bases and V 3 bases, and 5 bases lay outside the gene matches. CDR3 sequence: CASSFGGLAGVTGELFF. The DNA of the CDR3 is TGTGCCAGCAGTTTCGGGGGACTAGCGGGGGTGACCGGGGAGCTGTTTTTT.